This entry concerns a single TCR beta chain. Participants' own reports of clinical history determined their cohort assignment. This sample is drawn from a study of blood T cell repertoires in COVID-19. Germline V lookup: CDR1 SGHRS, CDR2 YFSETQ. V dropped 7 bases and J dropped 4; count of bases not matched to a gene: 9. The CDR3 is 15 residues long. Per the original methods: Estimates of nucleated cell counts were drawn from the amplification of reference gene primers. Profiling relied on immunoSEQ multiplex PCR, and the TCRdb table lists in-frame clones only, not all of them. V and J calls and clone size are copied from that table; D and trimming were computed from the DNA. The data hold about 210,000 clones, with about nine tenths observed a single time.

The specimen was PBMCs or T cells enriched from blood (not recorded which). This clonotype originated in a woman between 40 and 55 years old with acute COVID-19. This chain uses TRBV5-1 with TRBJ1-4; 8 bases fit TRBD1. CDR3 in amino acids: CASGAGDRNNEKLFF. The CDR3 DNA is TGCGCCAGCGGCGCCGGGGACAGGAATAATGAAAAACTGTTTTTT.